Presented here are 10 T cell receptor beta chains from one specimen sequenced in a study of blood T cell repertoires in COVID-19. Using immunoSEQ multiplex PCR, the repertoire was profiled, and TCRdb retains in-frame clones only, with some absent. The sample has about 49,000 clones; 81% are singletons. Material for sequencing was peripheral blood. The receptors were gathered from a woman of 80 years or more with COVID-19, enrolled during active disease.

The table lists this clone with a few counts. This chain joins TRBV6-5 and TRBJ2-3; D remains ambiguous. The CDR3 length is 14 residues. Deletions cut 0 bases from V and 1 base from J, with 5 bases between. CDR1 is MNHEY, CDR2 SVGAGI, per germline. The CDR3 protein is CASSYSPGTDTQYF. The CDR3 DNA sequence: TGTGCCAGCAGTTACTCCCCAGGCACAGATACGCAGTATTTT.

The V call is TRBV19, the J call TRBJ2-1; D not resolved. Trimming stripped 6 bases from V and 12 bases from J, with 18 bases between. CDR1 and CDR2 (germline): LNHDA, SQIVND (reference sequence). The CDR3 consists of 13 residues. DNA for the CDR3: TGTGCCAGTAGCACGGAGATGATGAAGCCGCAGTTCTTC. It is translated as CASSTEMMKPQFF. Full variable domain (outside the CDR3, taken from reference TRBV19 and TRBJ2-1): DGGITQSPKYLFRKEGQNVTLSCEQNLNHDAMYWYRQDPGQGLRLIYYSQIVNDFQKGDIAEGYSVSREKKESFPLTVTSAQKNPTAFYLCASSTEMMKPQFFGPGTRLTVL.

The chain combines TRBV7-9 with TRBJ2-5; 7 bases align to TRBD2. This CDR3 comprises 14 residues. The J segment lost 4 bases and the V segment lost 1 base, leaving 3 bases of the junction unmatched. Germline CDR1 reads SEHNR; CDR2 reads FQNEAQ (reference sequence). As DNA, the CDR3 is TGTGCCAGCAGCTTAGGGGGGGGACCAGAGACCCAGTACTTC. Translation: CASSLGGGPETQYF.

In this sample, this clone turned up once. V gene TRBV19 combines with J gene TRBJ2-3; the D gene is possibly TRBD1 (6 bases). CDR3 length: 16 residues. Deletions cut 7 bases from V and 3 bases from J, with 20 bases between. Germline V gene data show CDR1 as LNHDA and CDR2 as SQIVND (reference sequence). CDR3 residues: CASTSWGQGRTDTQYF. The CDR3 DNA follows: TGTGCCAGTACCTCCTGGGGACAAGGAAGAACAGATACGCAGTATTTT.

The chain recombines TRBV11-1 with TRBJ2-3; 9 nucleotides align to TRBD2. V gave up 6 bases and J gave up 2 bases; unmatched junction bases: 9. Germline V gene lookup returns CDR1 SGHAT and CDR2 FQDESV (reference sequence). The CDR3 is 16 residues long. The CDR3 region has the DNA TGTGCCAGCAGACCCCGACTAGCGGCTCTCACAGATACGCAGTATTTT. It translates to CASRPRLAALTDTQYF.

The genes are TRBV3-1 (or the pseudogene TRBV3-2) and TRBJ2-1; 12 bases are a match to TRBD2. Germline CDR1 reads LGHDT; CDR2 reads YNNKEL (reference sequence). The CDR3 covers 15 residues. V lost 6 bases and J lost 3; bases outside the gene matches: 3. The CDR3 nucleotides read TGTGCCAGCAGTGAGACTAGCGGGGGCTACAATGAGCAGTTCTTC. Encoded protein: CASSETSGGYNEQFF.

In its sample, this clone was seen a few times. The rearrangement uses TRBV7-6 and TRBJ1-1; TRBD1 is a possible D gene (6 bases). The CDR3 covers 15 residues. V lost 4 bases and J 3 bases, leaving 15 bases between the germline ends. The V gene's germline CDR1 is SGHVS and CDR2 FNYEAQ. The CDR3 DNA follows: TGTGCCAGCAGCTACATGACAGGTCTGGACACTGAAGCTTTCTTT. It codes for CASSYMTGLDTEAFF.

The chain carries TRBV11-2 and TRBJ2-1; 7 nucleotides match TRBD1. The trim removed 5 bases at V and 2 bases at J, leaving 0 bases unmatched. CDR1 is SGHAT, CDR2 FQNNGV, per germline. This CDR3 region has 13 residues. The CDR3 reads CASSQGAYNEQFF. In DNA form, the CDR3 reads TGTGCCAGCAGCCAGGGGGCCTACAATGAGCAGTTCTTC.

This clone appeared a single time. In DNA form, the CDR3 reads TGCGCCAGCAGCTTAGCCCCCCAGGGGGCGGGAGAGACCCAGTACTTC. This gives the protein CASSLAPQGAGETQYF. This rearrangement joins TRBV5-1 to TRBJ2-5; TRBD1 matches 8 bases. V lost 2 bases and J lost 4; bases outside the gene matches: 10. The germline V gene has CDR1 SGHRS and CDR2 YFSETQ. The CDR3 length is 16 residues.

This sequence joins TRBV9 and TRBJ1-2; 9 bases map to TRBD1. The trim removed 3 bases at V and 8 bases at J, leaving 14 bases unmatched. The CDR3 extends over 16 amino acids. Germline CDR1 is SGDLS and CDR2 is YYNGEE. The CDR3 DNA reads TGTGCCAGCAGCGAGCGACAGGGGGTTGATCTTAGGGGCTACACCTTC. Protein: CASSERQGVDLRGYTF.